This T cell receptor (beta chain) comes out of a study of cytomegalovirus exposure and HLA in healthy donors. Points from the study as a whole: A later analysis linked a missense DCLRE1C variant to TCR beta V- and J-gene trimming. DRB1 had the most TCR associations and HLA-C the fewest, a later analysis found, with rates varying by HLA locus. About 87% or about 30% of the time was how often most TCR beta V segments were productive, according to an earlier analysis.

13 Jbeta primers and 60 Vbeta primers were used for the PCR. TCRdb keeps only in-frame clones here, not all; method: immunoSEQ multiplex PCR. The sample includes about 190,000 clones, roughly four fifths of them seen just once. This CDR3 is built from 17 residues. Germline V gene data show CDR1 as SGHVS and CDR2 as FNYEAQ. V lost 3 bases to trimming and J lost 4 bases; unmatched junction nucleotides: 9. To note about this clone: Antigen specificity is unknown.

The chain is built from TRBV7-6 and TRBJ2-1; 10 bases are a match to TRBD2. The sequencing sample was made of PBMCs. The sequence was obtained from a woman aged 30 to 39 in good health and CMV-seropositive. CDR3 amino acids: CASSLMIAGGLYNEQFF. Here the CDR3 DNA reads TGTGCCAGCAGCTTGATGATAGCGGGAGGCCTATACAATGAGCAGTTCTTC.